The next 29 T cell receptor beta chains were all read from a single sample in a study of T cells in Graves' hyperthyroidism and ophthalmopathy. The source material, RNA transcripts, was used to amplify TCR beta CDR3 regions. RT-PCR in the first round (using the HTBI primer set) targeted the TCR CDR3. TCRdb redid the calling of the multiplex PCR reads with MiXCR, one entry per CDR3 protein. This table holds approximately 400,000 distinct CDR3 sequences, approximately 14% found once. The sequenced material came from blood. The receptors originated from a woman aged 18 to 35 with Graves' hyperthyroidism.

This clonotype was seen ten or more times. V gene TRBV5-1 combines with J gene TRBJ2-7, with a possible D match to TRBD2 (6 bases). V lost 3 bases to trimming and J lost 1 base, with 14 bases between them. The germline V gene encodes CDR1 SGHRS and CDR2 YFSETQ. This CDR3 is built from 15 residues. CDR3 DNA sequence: TGCGCCAGCAGCTCAGAGGGTAGCGGTTCCTACGAGCAGTACTTC. Translating gives CASSSEGSGSYEQYF.

This chain links TRBV5-1 with TRBJ2-5; 12 bases fit TRBD2. The CDR3 runs 16 residues. Germline CDR1 SGHRS, CDR2 YFSETQ. V shed 0 bases, J shed 3 bases, and the junction held 3 bases outside the gene matches. CDR3 nucleotide sequence: TGCGCCAGCAGCTTGGTCCTAGCGGGAGGGAAAGAGACCCAGTACTTC. Protein sequence: CASSLVLAGGKETQYF.

This chain connects TRBV18 to TRBJ2-3, with 9 bases fitting TRBD1. Per the germline V gene, CDR1 is KGHSH and CDR2 is LQKENI. The CDR3 covers 16 residues. Germline trimming cut 3 bases from V and 4 bases from J; bases unmatched to any gene: 8. The CDR3 loop is CASSPPGQGGSDTQYF. In nucleotides, the CDR3 is TGTGCCAGCTCACCGCCGGGACAGGGAGGATCAGATACGCAGTATTTT. Combining the CDR3 with reference TRBV18 and TRBJ2-3 gives the whole variable domain NAGVMQNPRHLVRRRGQEARLRCSPMKGHSHVYWYRQLPEEGLKFMVYLQKENIIDESGMPKERFSAEFPKEGPSILRIQQVVRGDSAAYFCASSPPGQGGSDTQYFGPGTRLTVL.

This clonotype was observed a few times. The rearrangement uses TRBV20-1 and TRBJ2-1; 10 bases are shared with TRBD2. The germline V gene has CDR1 DFQATT and CDR2 SNEGSKA (reference sequence). The J segment lost 14 bases and the V segment lost 2 bases, leaving 15 bases of the junction unmatched. This CDR3 contains 15 residues. CDR3 bases: TGCAGTGCTAGAAAGAGCGGGAGGGCCTCAGTTTCTAAGTTCTTC. Protein sequence: CSARKSGRASVSKFF.

This rearrangement joins TRBV29-1 to TRBJ1-2, with 10 bases aligning to TRBD1. This CDR3 is 14 amino acids long. Germline V CDR1 and CDR2: SQVTM, ANQGSEA. Unmatched junction bases numbered 7, after V lost 6 bases and J lost 3 bases. CDR3 loop: CSVPSGQGYYGYTF. The CDR3 coding sequence is TGCAGCGTCCCCTCGGGACAGGGGTACTATGGCTACACCTTC.

This clonotype came up many times. The chain couples TRBV11-2 to TRBJ2-7; D is uncertain. The CDR3 is 16 amino acids. The V gene's germline CDR1 is SGHAT and CDR2 FQNNGV. Between the trimmed V and J ends, which lost 5 bases and 6 bases, there was a span of 23 bases. CDR3 amino acids: CASSHLGSPTPSEQYF. Written as DNA, the CDR3 is TGTGCCAGCAGCCACTTAGGAAGCCCGACCCCCAGCGAGCAGTACTTC.

There are many counts of this clonotype. The rearrangement joins TRBV3-1 to TRBJ2-3; no definite D call. Germline CDR1 reads LGHDT; CDR2 reads YNNKEL (reference sequence). The ends were cut back, 0 bases at V and 2 bases at J, with 9 bases in the middle. The CDR3 has 15 amino acids. In nucleotides, the CDR3 is TGTGCCAGCAGCCAAGATGTGGACCACACAGATACGCAGTATTTT. It encodes CASSQDVDHTDTQYF.

The sample holds many counts of this clonotype. V is TRBV20-1 and J is TRBJ2-3; the D gene is possibly TRBD2 (6 bases). V was cut by 5 bases and J by 1 base, with 13 bases left in between. CDR3 length equals 14 residues. CDR1 and CDR2 (germline): DFQATT, SNEGSKA (reference sequence). The CDR3 DNA sequence: TGCAGTGCTCCGCGGGACGGGGGCACAGATACGCAGTATTTT. Translating it yields CSAPRDGGTDTQYF.

CDR3 DNA sequence: TGTGCCACCAGTGACGCGGGGACCGCCCCGAACACCGGGGAGCTGTTTTTT. This gives the protein CATSDAGTAPNTGELFF. This chain joins TRBV24-1 and TRBJ2-2; possibly TRBD2 for D (6 bases). V dropped 4 bases and J dropped 0 bases, with 14 bases sitting between them. There are 17 residues in the CDR3. Germline loops: CDR1 KGHDR, CDR2 SFDVKD.

This chain joins TRBV6-1 and TRBJ2-7; tentative D call: TRBD2 (5 bases). The V end lost 2 bases, the J end lost 2 bases, and 10 bases lay between the germline ends. This CDR3 has 14 amino acids. Germline loops: CDR1 MNHNS, CDR2 SASEGT. The CDR3 loop reads CASSEFRGAYEQYF. CDR3 coding DNA: TGTGCCAGCAGTGAATTTCGGGGTGCCTACGAGCAGTACTTC.

Ten or more counts support this clonotype. The CDR3 sequence: CASSHDSYEQYF. DNA for the CDR3: TGTGCCAGCAGCCACGACAGCTACGAGCAGTACTTC. The genes are TRBV7-8 and TRBJ2-7; D might be TRBD1 (5 bases). Trimming took 5 bases from V and 3 from J, leaving 8 bases between them. The germline V gene encodes CDR1 SGHVS and CDR2 FQNEAQ. This CDR3 has 12 amino acids.

This clonotype was seen ten or more times. The chain uses TRBV27 and TRBJ1-4, with unresolved D. Germline V lookup: CDR1 MNHEY, CDR2 SMNVEV (reference sequence). The CDR3 covers 13 residues. The V gene lost 5 bases and the J gene lost 8 bases, with 12 bases spanning the gap. CDR3 sequence: CASSAVTREKLFF. CDR3 DNA sequence: TGTGCCAGCAGTGCGGTTACACGAGAAAAACTGTTTTTT.

This clonotype was observed at least ten times. V is TRBV6-2 or TRBV6-3 and J is TRBJ2-5; D ambiguous. CDR1 and CDR2 (germline): MNHEY, SVGEGT. The V end was cut by 6 bases, the J end by 3 bases, with 5 bases between. The CDR3 extends over 11 amino acids. CDR3 in DNA: TGTGCCAGCAGCACAGAAGAGACCCAGTACTTC. It encodes CASSTEETQYF.

Ten or more counts support this clonotype. This sequence joins TRBV6-2 or TRBV6-3 and TRBJ1-5, with D possibly TRBD1 on 6 matching bases. This CDR3 spans 14 amino acids. Germline assignment: CDR1 MNHEY and CDR2 SVGEGT. Trimming took 4 bases from V and 5 from J, leaving 12 bases between them. The CDR3 DNA follows: TGTGCCAGCAGTTCCCCAGGGGAGTATCAGCCCCAGCATTTT. This codes for CASSSPGEYQPQHF.

This clonotype appeared many times. The chain combines TRBV7-2 with TRBJ2-7; D is possibly TRBD1 or TRBD2 (5 bases each). CDR1 and CDR2 from the germline V gene are SGHTA and FQGNSA. V was pared by 5 bases and J by 3 bases, with 17 bases between. There are 15 residues in the CDR3. CDR3 residues: CASSPGLLVGYEQYF. Written as DNA, the CDR3 is TGTGCCAGCAGCCCAGGGCTACTAGTAGGCTACGAGCAGTACTTC.

The genes are TRBV11-2 and TRBJ2-3, with D unclear. V lost 4 bases and J 4 bases, leaving 9 bases between the germline ends. The CDR3 sequence is 13 residues long. Germline V CDR1 and CDR2: SGHAT, FQNNGV. The CDR3 DNA reads as TGTGCCAGCAGCTCCGGACCCGCAGATACGCAGTATTTT. Amino acid sequence: CASSSGPADTQYF.

The chain joins TRBV20-1 to TRBJ2-1; 7 bases fit TRBD2. Germline CDR1 and CDR2: DFQATT and SNEGSKA (reference sequence). CDR3 length: 13 residues. V lost 5 bases to trimming and J lost 8 bases; unmatched junction nucleotides: 9. In DNA, the CDR3 is TGCAGTGCTGCGGGAGTAACCGGGGATGAGCAGTTCTTC. The encoded protein is CSAAGVTGDEQFF.

This clonotype was found many times. J is TRBJ1-5 and V is TRBV7-9; 7 bases align to TRBD1. Losses at the gene ends were 1 base for V and 3 bases for J; bases not matched to a gene: 9. Germline loops: CDR1 SEHNR, CDR2 FQNEAQ (reference sequence). The CDR3 has 17 amino acids. The CDR3 is CASSLELTGQNNQPQHF. CDR3 sequence (DNA): TGTGCCAGCAGCTTAGAGCTCACGGGACAGAACAATCAGCCCCAGCATTTT.

There are many counts of this clonotype. The chain couples TRBV5-1 to TRBJ2-7; possibly TRBD1 for D (6 bases). Deletions cut 3 bases from V and 2 bases from J, with 9 bases between. The CDR3 spans 13 residues. Germline values: CDR1 SGHRS, CDR2 YFSETQ. DNA for the CDR3: TGCGCCAGCAGCTCAGGACAGCCCTACGAGCAGTACTTC. Protein sequence: CASSSGQPYEQYF.

Points on this clonotype: Being one base from a much bigger clone, this may be a read error. This sequence joins TRBV20-1 and TRBJ2-6; no reliable D call. Germline lookup yields CDR1 DFQATT and CDR2 SNEGSKA (reference sequence). The CDR3 covers 14 residues. The CDR3 DNA reads as TGCAGTGCTAGCCAGTTCTCTGGGACCAACGTCCTGACTTTC. Protein product: CSASQFSGTNVLTF.

This clonotype has ten or more counts. The chain uses TRBV6-1 and TRBJ1-1; D is unresolved. Germline CDR1 is MNHNS and CDR2 is SASEGT. The CDR3 covers 14 residues. V lost 1 base and J lost 4, with 10 bases in between. CDR3 sequence reads: CASSEESRRTEAFF. CDR3 in DNA: TGTGCCAGCAGTGAAGAATCACGGCGCACTGAAGCTTTCTTT.

This clonotype appeared a few times. V gene TRBV3-1 combines with J gene TRBJ2-2; D is ambiguous. The CDR3 sequence is 12 residues long. Trimming pared 4 bases from V and 9 bases from J, leaving 9 bases between. The germline V gene encodes CDR1 LGHDT and CDR2 YNNKEL (reference sequence). The chain's CDR3 is CASSPPWRELFF. CDR3 nucleotide sequence: TGTGCCAGCAGCCCCCCCTGGAGGGAGCTGTTTTTT.

This clonotype was recorded at least ten times. The chain couples TRBV12-3 or TRBV12-4 to TRBJ2-7; D tentatively fits TRBD1 or TRBD2 (5 bases each). Trimming pared 8 bases from V and 5 bases from J, leaving 22 bases between. CDR3 length: 15 amino acids. The chain's CDR3 is CASCPNSGTLNEQYF. The CDR3 coding sequence is TGTGCCAGCTGCCCGAATTCCGGGACCCTAAACGAGCAGTACTTC.

This clonotype was detected many times. The chain recombines TRBV2 with TRBJ2-5, with 8 bases fitting TRBD1. V was clipped by 4 bases and J by 5 bases; unmatched bases: 6. CDR1 and CDR2 (germline): SNHLY, FYNNEI. The CDR3 is 14 residues long. CDR3 nucleotide sequence: TGTGCCAGCAGTGGGACAGGGTCAGGGGAGACCCAGTACTTC. It specifies CASSGTGSGETQYF.

V gene TRBV4-3 combines with J gene TRBJ2-1; 8 bases line up with TRBD1. The CDR3 has 14 residues. The junction had 7 bases not matched to a gene; V was cut back by 4 bases and J by 8 bases. The germline CDR1 and CDR2 sequences are LGHNA and YSLEER. This CDR3 reads CASSLSGGRDEQFF. The CDR3 coding sequence is TGCGCCAGCAGCCTATCAGGGGGCCGAGATGAGCAGTTCTTC.

The chain joins TRBV10-3 to TRBJ2-3; D gene unclear. The CDR3 loop spans 12 amino acids. Germline CDR1 reads ENHRY; CDR2 reads SYGVKD. V was clipped by 5 bases and J by 8 bases, with 11 bases between them. The CDR3 nucleotides read TGTGCCATCAGTCAATTAGAGGTTACGCAGTATTTT. Its protein is CAISQLEVTQYF.

Only a few counts were recorded for this clonotype. The J gene is TRBJ2-7, the V gene TRBV20-1; TRBD2 matches at 7 bases. The V gene end was trimmed by 1 base and the J gene end by 6 bases; junction bases not matched to a gene: 6. Per germline, CDR1 DFQATT and CDR2 SNEGSKA (reference sequence). The CDR3 covers 13 residues. The CDR3: CSARGEGPGEQYF. The CDR3 coding sequence is TGCAGTGCTAGAGGGGAGGGCCCGGGCGAGCAGTACTTC.

The chain uses TRBV5-6 and TRBJ1-1; D is unclear. CDR1 and CDR2 (germline): SGHDT, YYEEEE. This CDR3 is built from 13 residues. Trimming removed 0 bases at V and 5 bases at J, with 8 bases between. The CDR3 here is CASSLAGVTEAFF. CDR3 nucleotide sequence: TGTGCCAGCAGCTTGGCCGGAGTAACTGAAGCTTTCTTT. The full variable domain, with the rest looked up from reference TRBV5-6 and TRBJ1-1, is DAGVTQSPTHLIKTRGQQVTLRCSPKSGHDTVSWYQQALGQGPQFIFQYYEEEERQRGNFPDRFSGHQFPNYSSELNVNALLLGDSALYLCASSLAGVTEAFFGQGTRLTVV.

In its sample, this clonotype was seen many times. V and J are TRBV18 and TRBJ1-1, with 7 bases lining up with TRBD1. This CDR3 is 13 amino acids long. V shed 3 bases and J 6 bases; nucleotides not matched to a gene: 4. The germline gives CDR1 KGHSH, CDR2 LQKENI. CDR3 amino acids: CASSPGQVAEAFF. Here the CDR3 DNA reads TGTGCCAGCTCACCTGGACAGGTCGCTGAAGCTTTCTTT.